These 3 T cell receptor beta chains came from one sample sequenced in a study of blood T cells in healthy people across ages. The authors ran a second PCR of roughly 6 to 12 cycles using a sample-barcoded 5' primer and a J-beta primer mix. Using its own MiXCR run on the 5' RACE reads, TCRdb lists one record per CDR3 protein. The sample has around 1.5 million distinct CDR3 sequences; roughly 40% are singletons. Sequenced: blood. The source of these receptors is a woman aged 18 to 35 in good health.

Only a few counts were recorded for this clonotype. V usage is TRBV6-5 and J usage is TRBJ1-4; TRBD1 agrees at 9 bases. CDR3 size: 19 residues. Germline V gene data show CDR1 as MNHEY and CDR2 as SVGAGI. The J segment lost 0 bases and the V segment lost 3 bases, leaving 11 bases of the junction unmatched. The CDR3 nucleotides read TGTGCCAGCAGTTATGCCGGGACAGGGTATTCTGCAACTAATGAAAAACTGTTTTTT. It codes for CASSYAGTGYSATNEKLFF.

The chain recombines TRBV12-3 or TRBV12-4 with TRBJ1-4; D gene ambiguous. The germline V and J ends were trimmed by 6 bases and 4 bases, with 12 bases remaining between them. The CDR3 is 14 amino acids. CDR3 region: CASSSGGFNEKLFF. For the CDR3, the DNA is TGTGCCAGCAGCTCTGGTGGATTTAATGAAAAACTGTTTTTT.

The CDR3 spells CASSLAGTGPTNYGYTF. The CDR3 DNA reads as TGCGCCAGCAGCTTGGCCGGGACAGGGCCTACTAACTATGGCTACACCTTC. V usage is TRBV5-1 and J usage is TRBJ1-2; 9 nucleotides align to TRBD1. With V trimmed by 0 bases and J by 0 bases, 6 bases remained unmatched. Germline values: CDR1 SGHRS, CDR2 YFSETQ. The CDR3 runs to 17 residues.